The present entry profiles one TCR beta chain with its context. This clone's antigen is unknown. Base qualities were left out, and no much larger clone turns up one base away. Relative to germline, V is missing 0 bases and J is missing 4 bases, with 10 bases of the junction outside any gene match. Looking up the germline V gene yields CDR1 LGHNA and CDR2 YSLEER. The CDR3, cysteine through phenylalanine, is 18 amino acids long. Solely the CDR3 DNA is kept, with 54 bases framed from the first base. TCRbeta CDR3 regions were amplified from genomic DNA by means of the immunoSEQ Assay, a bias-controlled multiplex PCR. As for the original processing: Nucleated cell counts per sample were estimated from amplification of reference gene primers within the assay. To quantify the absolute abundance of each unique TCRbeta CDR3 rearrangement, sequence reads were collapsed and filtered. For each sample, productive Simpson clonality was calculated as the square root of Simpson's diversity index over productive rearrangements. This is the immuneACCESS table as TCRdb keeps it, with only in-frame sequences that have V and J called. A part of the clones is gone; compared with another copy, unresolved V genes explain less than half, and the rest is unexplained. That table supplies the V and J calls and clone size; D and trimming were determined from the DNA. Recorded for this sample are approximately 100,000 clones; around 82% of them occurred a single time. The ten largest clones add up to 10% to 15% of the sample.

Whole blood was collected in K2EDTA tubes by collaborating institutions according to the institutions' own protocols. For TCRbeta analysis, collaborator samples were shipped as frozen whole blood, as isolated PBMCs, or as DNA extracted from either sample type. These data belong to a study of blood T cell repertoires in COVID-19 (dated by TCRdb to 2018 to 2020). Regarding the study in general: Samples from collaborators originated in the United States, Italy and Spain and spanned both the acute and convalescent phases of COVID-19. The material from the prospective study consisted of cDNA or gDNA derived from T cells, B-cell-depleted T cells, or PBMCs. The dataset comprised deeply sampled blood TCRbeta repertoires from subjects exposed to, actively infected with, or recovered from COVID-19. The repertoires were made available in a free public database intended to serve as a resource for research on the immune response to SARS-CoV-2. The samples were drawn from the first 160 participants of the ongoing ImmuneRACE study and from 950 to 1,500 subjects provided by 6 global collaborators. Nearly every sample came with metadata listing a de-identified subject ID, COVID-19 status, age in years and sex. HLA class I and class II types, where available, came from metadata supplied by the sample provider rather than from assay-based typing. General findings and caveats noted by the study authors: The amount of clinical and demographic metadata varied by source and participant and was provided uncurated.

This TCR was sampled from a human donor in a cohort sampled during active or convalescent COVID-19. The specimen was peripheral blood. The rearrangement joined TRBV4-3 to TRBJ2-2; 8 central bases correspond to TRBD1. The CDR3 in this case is CASSQDLLGQAPTGELFF. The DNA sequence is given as TGCGCCAGCAGCCAAGATTTACTGGGACAGGCCCCCACCGGGGAGCTGTTTTTT.